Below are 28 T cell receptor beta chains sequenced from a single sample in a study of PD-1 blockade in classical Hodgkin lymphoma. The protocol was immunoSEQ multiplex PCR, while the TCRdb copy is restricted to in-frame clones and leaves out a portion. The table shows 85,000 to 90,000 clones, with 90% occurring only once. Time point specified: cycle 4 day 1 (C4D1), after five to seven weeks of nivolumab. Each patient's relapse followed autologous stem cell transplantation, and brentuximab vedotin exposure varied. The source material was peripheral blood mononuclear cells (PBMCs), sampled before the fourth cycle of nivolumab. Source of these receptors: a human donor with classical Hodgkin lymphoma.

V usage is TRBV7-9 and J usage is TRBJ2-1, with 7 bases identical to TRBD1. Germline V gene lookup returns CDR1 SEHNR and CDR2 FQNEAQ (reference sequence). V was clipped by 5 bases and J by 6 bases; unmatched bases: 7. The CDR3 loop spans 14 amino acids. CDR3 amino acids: CASSPGQQGNEQFF. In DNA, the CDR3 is TGTGCCAGCAGCCCGGGACAGCAAGGCAATGAGCAGTTCTTC.

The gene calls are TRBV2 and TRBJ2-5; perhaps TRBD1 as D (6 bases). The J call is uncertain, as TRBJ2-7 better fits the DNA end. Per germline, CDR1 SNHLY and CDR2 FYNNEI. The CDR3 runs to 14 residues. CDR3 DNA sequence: TGTGCCAGCAGCATATTACAGGGTTTGGGCGAGCAGTACTTC. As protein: CASSILQGLGEQYF.

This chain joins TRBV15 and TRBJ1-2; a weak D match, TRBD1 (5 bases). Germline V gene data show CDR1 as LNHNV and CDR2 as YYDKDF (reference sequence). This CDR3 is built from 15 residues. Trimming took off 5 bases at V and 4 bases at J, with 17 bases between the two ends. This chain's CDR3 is CATSALIGDIYGYTF. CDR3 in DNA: TGTGCCACCAGCGCCCTCATAGGGGATATCTATGGCTACACCTTC.

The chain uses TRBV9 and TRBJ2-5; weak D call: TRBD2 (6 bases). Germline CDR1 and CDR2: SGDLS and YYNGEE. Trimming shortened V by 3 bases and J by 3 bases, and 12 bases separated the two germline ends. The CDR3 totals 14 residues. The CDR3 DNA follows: TGTGCCAGCAGCGCCCCGACTAGAGAAGAGACCCAGTACTTC. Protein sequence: CASSAPTREETQYF.

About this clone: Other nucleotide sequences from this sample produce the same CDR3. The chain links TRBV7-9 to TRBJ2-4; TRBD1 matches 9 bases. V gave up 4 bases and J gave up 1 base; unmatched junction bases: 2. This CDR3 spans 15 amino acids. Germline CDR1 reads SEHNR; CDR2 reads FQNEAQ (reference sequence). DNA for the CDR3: TGTGCCAGCAGCTCGACAGGGGGGGCCAAAAACATTCAGTACTTC. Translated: CASSSTGGAKNIQYF.

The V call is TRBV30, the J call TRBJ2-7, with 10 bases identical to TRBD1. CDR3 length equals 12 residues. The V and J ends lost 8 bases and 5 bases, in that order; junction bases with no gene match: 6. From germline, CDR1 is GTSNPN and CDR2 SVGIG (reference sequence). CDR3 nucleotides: TGTGCCGTGGAGGGGACAGGGGACGAGCAGTACTTC. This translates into CAVEGTGDEQYF.

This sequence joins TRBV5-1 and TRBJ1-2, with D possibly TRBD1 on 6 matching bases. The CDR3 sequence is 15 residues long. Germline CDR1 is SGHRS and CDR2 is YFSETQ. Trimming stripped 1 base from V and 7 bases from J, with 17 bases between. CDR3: CASSLWIRGQSGYTF. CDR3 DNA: TGCGCCAGCAGCTTGTGGATCCGGGGGCAGAGTGGCTACACCTTC.

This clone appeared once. The DNA of the CDR3 is TGTGCCAGCAGAAACACAGGGGCGGTCACAGATACGCAGTATTTT. Translating gives CASRNTGAVTDTQYF. The rearrangement links TRBV7-2 to TRBJ2-3; 7 bases align to TRBD1. This CDR3 is 15 amino acids long. The trim removed 6 bases at V and 2 bases at J, leaving 8 bases unmatched. Germline V gene sequence: CDR1 SGHTA, CDR2 FQGNSA.

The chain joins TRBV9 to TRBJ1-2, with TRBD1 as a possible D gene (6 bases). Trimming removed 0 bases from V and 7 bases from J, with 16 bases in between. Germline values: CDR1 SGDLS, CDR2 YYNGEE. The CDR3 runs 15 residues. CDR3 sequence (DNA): TGTGCCAGCAGCGTAGGATCCGGACAGTCGTCTGGCTACACCTTC. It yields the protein CASSVGSGQSSGYTF.

CDR3 DNA sequence: TGTGCCAGCAGAGATTTAGCCGGGACGGACGAGCAGTACTTC. Protein product: CASRDLAGTDEQYF. The gene calls are TRBV7-9 and TRBJ2-7; either TRBD1 or TRBD2 may fit D (5 bases each). Trimming pared 6 bases from V and 5 bases from J, leaving 17 bases between. CDR3 length equals 14 residues. CDR1 and CDR2 from the germline V gene are SEHNR and FQNEAQ (reference sequence).

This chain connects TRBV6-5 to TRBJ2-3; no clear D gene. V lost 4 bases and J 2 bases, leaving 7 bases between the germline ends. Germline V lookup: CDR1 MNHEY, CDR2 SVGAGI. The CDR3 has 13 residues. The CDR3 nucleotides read TGTGCCAGCAGTTTACAGTTCACAGATACGCAGTATTTT. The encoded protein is CASSLQFTDTQYF.

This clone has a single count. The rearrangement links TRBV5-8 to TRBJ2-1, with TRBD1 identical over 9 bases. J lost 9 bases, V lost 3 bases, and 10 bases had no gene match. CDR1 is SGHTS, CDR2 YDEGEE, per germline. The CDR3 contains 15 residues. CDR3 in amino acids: CASSYGTGRAVEQFF. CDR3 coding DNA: TGTGCCAGCAGCTACGGGACAGGGAGGGCGGTTGAGCAGTTCTTC.

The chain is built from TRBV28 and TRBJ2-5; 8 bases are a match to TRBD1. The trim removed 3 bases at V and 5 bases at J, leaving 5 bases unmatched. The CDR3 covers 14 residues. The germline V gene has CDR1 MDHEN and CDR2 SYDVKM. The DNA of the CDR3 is TGTGCCAGCAGTTTGACTACAGGGGGGGAGACCCAGTACTTC. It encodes CASSLTTGGETQYF. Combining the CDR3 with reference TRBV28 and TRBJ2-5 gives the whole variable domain DVKVTQSSRYLVKRTGEKVFLECVQDMDHENMFWYRQDPGLGLRLIYFSYDVKMKEKGDIPEGYSVSREKKERFSLILESASTNQTSMYLCASSLTTGGETQYFGPGTRLLVL.

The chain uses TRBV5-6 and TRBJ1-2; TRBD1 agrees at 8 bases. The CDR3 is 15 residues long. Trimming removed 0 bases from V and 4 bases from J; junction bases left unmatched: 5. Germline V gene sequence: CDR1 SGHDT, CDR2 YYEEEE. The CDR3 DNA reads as TGTGCCAGCAGCTTGGTCGGACAGGGATCCTATGGCTACACCTTC. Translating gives CASSLVGQGSYGYTF.

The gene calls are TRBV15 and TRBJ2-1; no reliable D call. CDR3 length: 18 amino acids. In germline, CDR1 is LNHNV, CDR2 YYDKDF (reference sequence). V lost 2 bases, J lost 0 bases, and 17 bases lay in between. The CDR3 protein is CATSRPKTSKSSYNEQFF. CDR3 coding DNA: TGTGCCACCAGCAGACCTAAGACTTCCAAGAGCTCCTACAATGAGCAGTTCTTC.

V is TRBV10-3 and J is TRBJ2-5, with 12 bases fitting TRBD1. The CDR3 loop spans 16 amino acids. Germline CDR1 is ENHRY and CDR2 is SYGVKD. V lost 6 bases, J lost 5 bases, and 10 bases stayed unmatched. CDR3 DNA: TGTGCCATCAGAAAAGGGACAGGGGGCGCGGGGGAGACCCAGTACTTC. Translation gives CAIRKGTGGAGETQYF.

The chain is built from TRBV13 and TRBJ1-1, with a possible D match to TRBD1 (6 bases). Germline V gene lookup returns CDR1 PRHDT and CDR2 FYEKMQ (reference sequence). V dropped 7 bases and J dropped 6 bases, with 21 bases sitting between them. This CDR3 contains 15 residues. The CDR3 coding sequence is TGTGCCAGCACTCTCCCGGGACACCCAGGCCCTGAAGCTTTCTTT. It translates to CASTLPGHPGPEAFF.

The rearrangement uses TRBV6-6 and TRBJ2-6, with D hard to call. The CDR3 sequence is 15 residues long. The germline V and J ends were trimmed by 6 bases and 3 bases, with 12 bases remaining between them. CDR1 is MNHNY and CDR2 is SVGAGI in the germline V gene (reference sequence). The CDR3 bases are TGTGCCAGCAGCGTCACAGACTTTGGGGCCAACGTCCTGACTTTC. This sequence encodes CASSVTDFGANVLTF.

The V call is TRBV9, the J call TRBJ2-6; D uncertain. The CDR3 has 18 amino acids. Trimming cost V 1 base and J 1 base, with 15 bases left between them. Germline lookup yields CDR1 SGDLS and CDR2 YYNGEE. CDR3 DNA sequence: TGTGCCAGCAGCGTACCCCAGAACAGCCTATCTGGGGCCAACGTCCTGACTTTC. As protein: CASSVPQNSLSGANVLTF.

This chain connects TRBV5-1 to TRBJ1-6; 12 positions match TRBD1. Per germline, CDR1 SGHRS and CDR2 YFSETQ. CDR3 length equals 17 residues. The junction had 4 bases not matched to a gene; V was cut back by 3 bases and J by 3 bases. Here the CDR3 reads CASSSGQGAVYNSPLHF. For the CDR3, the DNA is TGCGCCAGCAGCTCGGGACAGGGGGCGGTCTATAATTCACCCCTCCACTTT. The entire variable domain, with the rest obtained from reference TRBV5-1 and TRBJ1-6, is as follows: KAGVTQTPRYLIKTRGQQVTLSCSPISGHRSVSWYQQTPGQGLQFLFEYFSETQRNKGNFPGRFSGRQFSNSRSEMNVSTLELGDSALYLCASSSGQGAVYNSPLHFGNGTRLTVT.

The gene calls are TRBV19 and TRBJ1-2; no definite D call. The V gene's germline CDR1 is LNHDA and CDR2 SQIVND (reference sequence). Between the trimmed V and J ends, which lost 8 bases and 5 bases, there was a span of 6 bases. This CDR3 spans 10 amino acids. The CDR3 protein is CASGDYGYTF. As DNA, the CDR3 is TGTGCCAGTGGCGATTATGGCTACACCTTC.

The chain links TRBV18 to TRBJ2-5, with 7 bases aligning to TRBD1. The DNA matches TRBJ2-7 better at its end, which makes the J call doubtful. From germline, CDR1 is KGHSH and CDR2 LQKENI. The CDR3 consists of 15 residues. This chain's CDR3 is CASSPRQGSTYEQYF. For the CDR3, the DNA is TGTGCCAGCTCACCCCGACAGGGTTCTACCTACGAGCAGTACTTC.

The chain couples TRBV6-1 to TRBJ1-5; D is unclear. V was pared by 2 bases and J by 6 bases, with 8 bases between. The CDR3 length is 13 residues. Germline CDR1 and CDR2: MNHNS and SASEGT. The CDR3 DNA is TGTGCCAGCAGTGAATGGGTAGGTCAGCCCCAGCATTTT. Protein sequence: CASSEWVGQPQHF.

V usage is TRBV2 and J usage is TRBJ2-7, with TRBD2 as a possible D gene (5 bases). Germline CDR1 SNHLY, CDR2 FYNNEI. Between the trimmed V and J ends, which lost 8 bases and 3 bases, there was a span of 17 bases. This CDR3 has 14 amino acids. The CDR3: CASGPGRAFYEQYF. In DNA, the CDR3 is TGTGCCAGCGGCCCGGGAAGGGCCTTCTACGAGCAGTACTTC.

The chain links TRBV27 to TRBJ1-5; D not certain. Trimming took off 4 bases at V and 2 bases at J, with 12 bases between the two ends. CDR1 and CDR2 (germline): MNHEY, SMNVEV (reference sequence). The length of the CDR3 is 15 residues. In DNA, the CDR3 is TGTGCCAGCAGTTCTGGGTTGCAGGGCAATCAGCCCCAGCATTTT. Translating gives CASSSGLQGNQPQHF.

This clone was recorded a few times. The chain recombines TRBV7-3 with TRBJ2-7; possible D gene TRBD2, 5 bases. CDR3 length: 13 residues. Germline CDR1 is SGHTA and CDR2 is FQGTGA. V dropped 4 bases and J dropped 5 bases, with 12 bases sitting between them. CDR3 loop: CASSSSGFNEQYF. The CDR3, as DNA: TGTGCCAGCAGCTCCTCGGGATTTAACGAGCAGTACTTC.

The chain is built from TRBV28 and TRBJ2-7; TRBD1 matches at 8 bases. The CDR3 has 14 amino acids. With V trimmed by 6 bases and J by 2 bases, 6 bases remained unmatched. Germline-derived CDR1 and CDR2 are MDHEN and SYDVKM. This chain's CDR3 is CASRDGQGPYEQYF. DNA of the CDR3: TGTGCCAGCAGGGACGGACAGGGCCCCTACGAGCAGTACTTC.

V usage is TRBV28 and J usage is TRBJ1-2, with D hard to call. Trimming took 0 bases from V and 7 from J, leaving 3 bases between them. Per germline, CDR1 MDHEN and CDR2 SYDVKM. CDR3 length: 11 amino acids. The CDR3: CASSLWSGYTF. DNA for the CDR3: TGTGCCAGCAGTTTATGGAGTGGCTACACCTTC.